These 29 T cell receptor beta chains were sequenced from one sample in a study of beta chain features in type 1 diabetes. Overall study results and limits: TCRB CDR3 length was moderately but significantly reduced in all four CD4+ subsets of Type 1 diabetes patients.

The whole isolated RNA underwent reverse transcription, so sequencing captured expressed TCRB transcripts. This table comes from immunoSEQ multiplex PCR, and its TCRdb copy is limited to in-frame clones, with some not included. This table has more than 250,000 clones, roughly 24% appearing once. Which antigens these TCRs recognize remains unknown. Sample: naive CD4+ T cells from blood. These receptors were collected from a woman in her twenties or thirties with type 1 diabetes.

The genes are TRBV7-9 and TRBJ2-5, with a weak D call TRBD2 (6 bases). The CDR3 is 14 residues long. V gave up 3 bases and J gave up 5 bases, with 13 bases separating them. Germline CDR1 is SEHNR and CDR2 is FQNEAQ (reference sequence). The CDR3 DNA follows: TGTGCCAGCAGCTTGCTGGAGGGCGTCGAGACCCAGTACTTC. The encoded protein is CASSLLEGVETQYF. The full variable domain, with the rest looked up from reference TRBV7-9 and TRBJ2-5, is DTGVSQNPRHKITKRGQNVTFRCDPISEHNRLYWYRQTLGQGPEFLTYFQNEAQLEKSRLLSDRFSAERPKGSFSTLEIQRTEQGDSAMYLCASSLLEGVETQYFGPGTRLLVL.

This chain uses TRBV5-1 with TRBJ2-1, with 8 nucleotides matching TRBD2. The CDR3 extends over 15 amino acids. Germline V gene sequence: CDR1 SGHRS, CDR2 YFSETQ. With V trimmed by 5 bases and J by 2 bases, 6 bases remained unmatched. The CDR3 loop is CASRWGLDTYNEQFF. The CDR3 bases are TGCGCCAGCAGGTGGGGACTAGACACCTACAATGAGCAGTTCTTC.

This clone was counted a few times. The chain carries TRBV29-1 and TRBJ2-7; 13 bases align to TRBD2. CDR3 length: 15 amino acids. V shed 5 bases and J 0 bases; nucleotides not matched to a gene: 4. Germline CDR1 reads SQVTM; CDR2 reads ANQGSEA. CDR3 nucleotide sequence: TGCAGCGTTTCCGGACTAGCGGGAGACTCCTACGAGCAGTACTTC. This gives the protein CSVSGLAGDSYEQYF.

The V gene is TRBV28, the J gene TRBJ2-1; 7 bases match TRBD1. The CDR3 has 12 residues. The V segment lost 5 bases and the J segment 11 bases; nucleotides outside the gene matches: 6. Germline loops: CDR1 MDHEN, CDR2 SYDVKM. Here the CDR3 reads CASSLEQGKQFF. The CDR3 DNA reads TGTGCCAGCAGTCTGGAACAGGGGAAGCAGTTCTTC.

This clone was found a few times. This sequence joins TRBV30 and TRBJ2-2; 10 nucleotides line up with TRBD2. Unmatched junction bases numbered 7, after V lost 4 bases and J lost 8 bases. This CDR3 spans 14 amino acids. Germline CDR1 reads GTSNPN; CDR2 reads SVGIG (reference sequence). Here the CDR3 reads CAWTASGSLGELFF. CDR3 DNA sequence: TGTGCCTGGACGGCTAGCGGGAGTTTGGGGGAGCTGTTTTTT.

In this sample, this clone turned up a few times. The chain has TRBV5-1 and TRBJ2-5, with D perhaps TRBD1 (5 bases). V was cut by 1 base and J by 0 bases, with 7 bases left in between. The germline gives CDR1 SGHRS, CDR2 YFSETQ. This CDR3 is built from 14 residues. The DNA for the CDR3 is TGCGCCAGCAGCTTGACAGGAGACCAAGAGACCCAGTACTTC. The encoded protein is CASSLTGDQETQYF.

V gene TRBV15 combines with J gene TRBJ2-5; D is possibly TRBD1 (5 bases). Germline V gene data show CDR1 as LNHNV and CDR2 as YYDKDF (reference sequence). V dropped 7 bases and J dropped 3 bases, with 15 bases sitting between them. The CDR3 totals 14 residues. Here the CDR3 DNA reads TGTGCCACCAAGATCGCAGGGATGAAAGAGACCCAGTACTTC. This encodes CATKIAGMKETQYF.

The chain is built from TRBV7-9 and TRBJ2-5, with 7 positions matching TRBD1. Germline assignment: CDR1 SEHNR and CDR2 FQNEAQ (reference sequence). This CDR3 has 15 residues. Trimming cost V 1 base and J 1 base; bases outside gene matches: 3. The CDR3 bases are TGTGCCAGCAGCTTAGGGGGACAGAGCCAAGAGACCCAGTACTTC. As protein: CASSLGGQSQETQYF.

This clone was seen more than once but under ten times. DNA of the CDR3: TGTGCCAGCAGCTACCATGGCCCGGGCGAGCAGTACTTC. The encoded protein is CASSYHGPGEQYF. This chain connects TRBV14 to TRBJ2-7, with D unresolved. V was clipped by 5 bases and J by 6 bases, with 14 bases between them. Germline V gives CDR1 SGHDN, CDR2 FVKESK. The CDR3 covers 13 residues.

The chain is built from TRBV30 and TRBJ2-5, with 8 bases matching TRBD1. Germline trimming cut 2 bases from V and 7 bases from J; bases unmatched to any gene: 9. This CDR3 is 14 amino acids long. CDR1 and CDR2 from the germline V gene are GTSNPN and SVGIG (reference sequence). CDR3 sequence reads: CAWSLGSGQGTQYF. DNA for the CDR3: TGTGCCTGGAGTTTGGGTAGCGGACAGGGGACCCAGTACTTC.

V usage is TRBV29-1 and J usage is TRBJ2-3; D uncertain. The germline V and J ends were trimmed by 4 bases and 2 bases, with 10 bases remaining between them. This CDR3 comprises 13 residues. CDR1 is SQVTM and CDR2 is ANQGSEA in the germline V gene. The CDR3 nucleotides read TGCAGCGTTGCTGGCAGAATCACAGATACGCAGTATTTT. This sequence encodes CSVAGRITDTQYF.

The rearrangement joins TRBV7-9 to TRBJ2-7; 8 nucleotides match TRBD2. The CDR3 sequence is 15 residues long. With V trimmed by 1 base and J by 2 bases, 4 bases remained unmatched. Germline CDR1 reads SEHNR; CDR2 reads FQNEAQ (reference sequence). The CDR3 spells CASSLGLAGPYEQYF. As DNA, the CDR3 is TGTGCCAGCAGCTTAGGGCTAGCGGGCCCCTACGAGCAGTACTTC.

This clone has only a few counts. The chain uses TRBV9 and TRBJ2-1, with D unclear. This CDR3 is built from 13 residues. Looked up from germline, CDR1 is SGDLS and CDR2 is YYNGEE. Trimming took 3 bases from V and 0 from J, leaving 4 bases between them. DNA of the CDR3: TGTGCCAGCAGCGAGAGCTCCTACAATGAGCAGTTCTTC. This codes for CASSESSYNEQFF.

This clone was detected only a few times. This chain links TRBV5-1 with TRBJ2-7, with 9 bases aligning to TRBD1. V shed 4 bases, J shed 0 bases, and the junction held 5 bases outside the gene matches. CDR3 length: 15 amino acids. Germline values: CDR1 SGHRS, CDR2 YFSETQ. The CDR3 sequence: CASSPGTGSSYEQYF. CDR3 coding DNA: TGCGCCAGCAGCCCGGGGACAGGGAGCTCCTACGAGCAGTACTTC.

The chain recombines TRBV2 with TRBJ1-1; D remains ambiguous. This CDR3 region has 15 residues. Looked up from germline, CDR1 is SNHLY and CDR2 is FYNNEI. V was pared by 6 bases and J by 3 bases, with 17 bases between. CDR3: CASRRPQRGDTEAFF. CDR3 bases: TGTGCCAGCAGGAGACCACAGCGGGGTGACACTGAAGCTTTCTTT.

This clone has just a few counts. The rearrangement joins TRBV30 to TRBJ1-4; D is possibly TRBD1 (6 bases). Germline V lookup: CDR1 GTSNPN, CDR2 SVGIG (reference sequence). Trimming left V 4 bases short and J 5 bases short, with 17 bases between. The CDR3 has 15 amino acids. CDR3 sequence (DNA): TGTGCCTGGACCCGCCGAGGGGGGGACAATGAAAAACTGTTTTTT. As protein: CAWTRRGGDNEKLFF.

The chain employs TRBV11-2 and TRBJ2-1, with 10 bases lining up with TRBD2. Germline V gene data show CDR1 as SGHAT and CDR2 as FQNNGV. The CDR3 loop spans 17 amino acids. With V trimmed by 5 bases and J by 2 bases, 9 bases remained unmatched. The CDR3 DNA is TGTGCCAGCAGCCCATCTAGCGGGAGTTTTGCCTACAATGAGCAGTTCTTC. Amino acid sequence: CASSPSSGSFAYNEQFF. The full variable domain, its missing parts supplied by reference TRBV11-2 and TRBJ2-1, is EAGVAQSPRYKIIEKRQSVAFWCNPISGHATLYWYQQILGQGPKLLIQFQNNGVVDDSQLPKDRFSAERLKGVDSTLKIQPAKLEDSAVYLCASSPSSGSFAYNEQFFGPGTRLTVL.

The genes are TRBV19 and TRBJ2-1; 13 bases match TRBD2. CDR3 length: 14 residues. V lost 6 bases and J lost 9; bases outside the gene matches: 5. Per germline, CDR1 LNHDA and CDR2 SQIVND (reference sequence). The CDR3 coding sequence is TGTGCCAGTAGCCCCGGACTAGCGGGAGCTGAGCAGTTCTTC. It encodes CASSPGLAGAEQFF.

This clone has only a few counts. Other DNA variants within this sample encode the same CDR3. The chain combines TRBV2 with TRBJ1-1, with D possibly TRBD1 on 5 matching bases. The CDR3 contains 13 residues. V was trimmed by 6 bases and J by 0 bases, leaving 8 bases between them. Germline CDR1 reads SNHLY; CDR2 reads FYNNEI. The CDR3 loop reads CASRDRMNTEAFF. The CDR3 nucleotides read TGTGCCAGCAGAGACAGAATGAACACTGAAGCTTTCTTT.

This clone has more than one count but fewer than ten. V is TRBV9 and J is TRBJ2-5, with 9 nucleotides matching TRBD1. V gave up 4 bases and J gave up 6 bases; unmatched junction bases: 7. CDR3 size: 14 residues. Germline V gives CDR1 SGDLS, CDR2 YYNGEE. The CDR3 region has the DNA TGTGCCAGCAGCACGGGACAGGGAGGGAAGACCCAGTACTTC. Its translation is CASSTGQGGKTQYF.

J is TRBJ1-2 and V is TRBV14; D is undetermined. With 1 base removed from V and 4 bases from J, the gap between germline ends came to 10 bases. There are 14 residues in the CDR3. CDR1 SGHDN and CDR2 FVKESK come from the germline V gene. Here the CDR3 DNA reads TGTGCCAGCAGCCAAGTCACGGAGAGCTATGGCTACACCTTC. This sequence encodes CASSQVTESYGYTF.

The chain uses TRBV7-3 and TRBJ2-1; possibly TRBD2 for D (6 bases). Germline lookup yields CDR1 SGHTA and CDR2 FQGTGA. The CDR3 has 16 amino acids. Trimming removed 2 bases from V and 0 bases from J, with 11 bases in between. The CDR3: CASSLSGSSSYNEQFF. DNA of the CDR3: TGTGCCAGCAGCTTATCCGGGAGCAGCTCCTACAATGAGCAGTTCTTC.

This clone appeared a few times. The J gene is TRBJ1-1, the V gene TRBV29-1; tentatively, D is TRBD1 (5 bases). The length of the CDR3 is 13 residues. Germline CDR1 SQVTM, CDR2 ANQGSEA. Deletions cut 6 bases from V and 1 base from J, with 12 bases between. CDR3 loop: CSVASQGNTEAFF. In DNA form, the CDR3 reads TGCAGCGTAGCATCGCAGGGGAACACTGAAGCTTTCTTT. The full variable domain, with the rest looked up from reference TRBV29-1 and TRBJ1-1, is SAVISQKPSRDICQRGTSLTIQCQVDSQVTMMFWYRQQPGQSLTLIATANQGSEATYESGFVIDKFPISRPNLTFSTLTVSNMSPEDSSIYLCSVASQGNTEAFFGQGTRLTVV.

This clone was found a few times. CDR3 sequence: CASSYRQDMMNTEAFF. As DNA, the CDR3 is TGTGCCAGCAGCTACAGACAGGATATGATGAACACTGAAGCTTTCTTT. The chain couples TRBV5-6 to TRBJ1-1; D may be TRBD1 (6 bases). The V gene's germline CDR1 is SGHDT and CDR2 YYEEEE. Trimming shortened V by 3 bases and J by 0 bases, and 15 bases separated the two germline ends. The CDR3 loop spans 16 amino acids.

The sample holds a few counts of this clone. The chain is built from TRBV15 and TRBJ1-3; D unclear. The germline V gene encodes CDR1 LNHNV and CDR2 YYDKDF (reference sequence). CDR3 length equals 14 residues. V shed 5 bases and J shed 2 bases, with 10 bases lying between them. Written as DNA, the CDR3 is TGTGCCACCAGCTACCTAGGAGCTGGAAACACCATATATTTT. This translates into CATSYLGAGNTIYF.

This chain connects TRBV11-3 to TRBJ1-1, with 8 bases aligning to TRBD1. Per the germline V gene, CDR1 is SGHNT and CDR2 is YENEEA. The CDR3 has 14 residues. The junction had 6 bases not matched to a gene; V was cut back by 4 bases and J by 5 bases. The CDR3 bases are TGTGCCAGCAGCTCAAACCAGGGGGCTACTGAAGCTTTCTTT. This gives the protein CASSSNQGATEAFF.

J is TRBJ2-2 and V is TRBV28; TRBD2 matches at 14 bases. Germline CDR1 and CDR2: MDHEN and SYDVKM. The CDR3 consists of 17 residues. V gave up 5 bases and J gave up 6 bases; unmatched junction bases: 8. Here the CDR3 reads CASSGTSGRIAPGELFF. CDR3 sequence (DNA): TGTGCCAGCAGTGGGACTAGCGGGAGAATTGCCCCCGGGGAGCTGTTTTTT.

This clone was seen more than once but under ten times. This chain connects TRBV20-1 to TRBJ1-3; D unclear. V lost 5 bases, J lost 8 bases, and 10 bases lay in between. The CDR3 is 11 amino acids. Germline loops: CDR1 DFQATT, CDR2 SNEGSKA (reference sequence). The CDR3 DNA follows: TGCAGTGCTCAGGAGGAGGACACCATATATTTT. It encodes CSAQEEDTIYF.

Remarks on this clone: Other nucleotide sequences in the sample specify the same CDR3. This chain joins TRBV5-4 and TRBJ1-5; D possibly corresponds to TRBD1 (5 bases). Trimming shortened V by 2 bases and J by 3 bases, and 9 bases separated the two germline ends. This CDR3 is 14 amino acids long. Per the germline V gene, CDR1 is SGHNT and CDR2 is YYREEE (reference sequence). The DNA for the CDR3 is TGTGCCAGCAGCTTAACAGGCTCCAATCAGCCCCAGCATTTT. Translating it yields CASSLTGSNQPQHF.